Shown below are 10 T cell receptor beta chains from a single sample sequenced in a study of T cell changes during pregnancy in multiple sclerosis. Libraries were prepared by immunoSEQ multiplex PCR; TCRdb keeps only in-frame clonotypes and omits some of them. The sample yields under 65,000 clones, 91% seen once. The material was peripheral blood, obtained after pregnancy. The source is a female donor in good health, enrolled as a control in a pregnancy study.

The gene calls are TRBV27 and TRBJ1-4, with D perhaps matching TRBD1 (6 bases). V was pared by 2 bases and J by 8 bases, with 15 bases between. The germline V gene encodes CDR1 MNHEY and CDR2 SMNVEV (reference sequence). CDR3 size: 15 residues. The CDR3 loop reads CASSLEVTGREKLFF. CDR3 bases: TGTGCCAGCAGTTTAGAGGTGACAGGCCGCGAAAAACTGTTTTTT.

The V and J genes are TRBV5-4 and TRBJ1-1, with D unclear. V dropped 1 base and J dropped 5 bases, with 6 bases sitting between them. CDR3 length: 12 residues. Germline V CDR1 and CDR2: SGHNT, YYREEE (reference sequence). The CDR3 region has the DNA TGTGCCAGCAGCTTGTGGCCTACTGAAGCTTTCTTT. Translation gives CASSLWPTEAFF.

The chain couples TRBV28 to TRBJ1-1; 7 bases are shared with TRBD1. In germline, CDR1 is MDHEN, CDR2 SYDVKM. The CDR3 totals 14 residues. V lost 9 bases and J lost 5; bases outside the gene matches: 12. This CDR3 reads CASLFSAGGTEAFF. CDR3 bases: TGTGCCAGTTTATTTTCTGCAGGGGGGACTGAAGCTTTCTTT.

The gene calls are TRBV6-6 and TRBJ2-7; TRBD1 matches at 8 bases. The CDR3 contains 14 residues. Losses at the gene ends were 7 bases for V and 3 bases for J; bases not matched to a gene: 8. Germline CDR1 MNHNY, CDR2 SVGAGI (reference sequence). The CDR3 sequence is CASKAGTGFYEQYF. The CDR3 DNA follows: TGTGCCAGCAAGGCGGGGACAGGCTTCTACGAGCAGTACTTC.

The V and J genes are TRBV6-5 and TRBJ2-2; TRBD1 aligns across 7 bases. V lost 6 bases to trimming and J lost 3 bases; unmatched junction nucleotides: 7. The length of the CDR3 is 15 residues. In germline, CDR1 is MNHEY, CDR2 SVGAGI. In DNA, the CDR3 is TGTGCCAGCAGCGCCCGGGACAGATACACCGGGGAGCTGTTTTTT. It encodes CASSARDRYTGELFF.

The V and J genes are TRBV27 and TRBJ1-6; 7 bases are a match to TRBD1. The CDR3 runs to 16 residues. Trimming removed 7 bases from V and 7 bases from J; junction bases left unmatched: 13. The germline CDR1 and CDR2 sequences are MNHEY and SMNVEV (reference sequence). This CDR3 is CASNPSFTGVNSPLHF. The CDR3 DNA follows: TGTGCCAGCAACCCCTCGTTTACAGGGGTGAATTCACCCCTCCACTTT.

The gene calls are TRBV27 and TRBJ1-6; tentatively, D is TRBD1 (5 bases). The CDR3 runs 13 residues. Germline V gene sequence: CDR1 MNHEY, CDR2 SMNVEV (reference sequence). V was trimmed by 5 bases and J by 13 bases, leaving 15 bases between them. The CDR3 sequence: CASSPHRKEPLHF. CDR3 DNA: TGTGCCAGCAGTCCCCACAGGAAGGAGCCCCTCCACTTT.

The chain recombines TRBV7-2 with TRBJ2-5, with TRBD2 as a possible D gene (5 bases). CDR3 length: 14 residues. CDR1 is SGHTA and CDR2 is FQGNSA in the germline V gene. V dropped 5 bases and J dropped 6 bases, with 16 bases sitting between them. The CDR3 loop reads CASSLDSQRQTQYF. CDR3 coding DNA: TGTGCCAGCAGCCTGGACTCCCAACGCCAGACCCAGTACTTC.

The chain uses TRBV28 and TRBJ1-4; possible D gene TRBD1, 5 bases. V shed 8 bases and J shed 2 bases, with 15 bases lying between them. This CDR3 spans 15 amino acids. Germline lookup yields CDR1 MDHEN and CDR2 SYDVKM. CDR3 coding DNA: TGTGCCAGCGGGTTCTTTGCAGGGACTAATGAAAAACTGTTTTTT. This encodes CASGFFAGTNEKLFF.

CDR3: CASALSQGRGSPLHF. CDR3 coding DNA: TGTGCCAGCGCCCTTTCCCAGGGGAGAGGCTCACCCCTCCACTTT. The chain recombines TRBV2 with TRBJ1-6; a weak D match, TRBD1 (6 bases). Germline assignment: CDR1 SNHLY and CDR2 FYNNEI. CDR3 length equals 15 residues. V was clipped by 8 bases and J by 10 bases, with 21 bases between them.